This T cell receptor beta chain appears in the sequencing data of a study of blood T cell repertoires in COVID-19. About the study: Samples taken during acute and convalescent COVID-19 were collected in the United States, Italy and Spain. Sample material is recorded as cDNA or gDNA derived from T cells, B-cell-depleted T cells, or PBMCs.

The V segment lost 2 bases and the J segment 4 bases; nucleotides outside the gene matches: 6. The CDR3 is made up of 15 amino acids. In germline, CDR1 is WSHSY, CDR2 SAAADI. A few counts support this clone. As originally analysed: Researchers report that nucleated cell counts were estimated from reference gene primer amplification. Assay used: immunoSEQ multiplex PCR; TCRdb lists only in-frame clones, some missing. That table gives V, J and clone size, and the DNA gave D and trimming. The repertoire holds approximately 170,000 clones, approximately 85% seen once, with about 2.5% in the top ten. The chain is built from TRBV10-2 and TRBJ1-2; 8 bases agree with TRBD1. The TCR originated in a woman over 75 with COVID-19, enrolled during active disease. What was sequenced was peripheral blood. The CDR3: CASSETGGSLYGYTF. The CDR3 DNA reads TGCGCCAGCAGTGAGACAGGGGGGAGCCTCTATGGCTACACCTTC.